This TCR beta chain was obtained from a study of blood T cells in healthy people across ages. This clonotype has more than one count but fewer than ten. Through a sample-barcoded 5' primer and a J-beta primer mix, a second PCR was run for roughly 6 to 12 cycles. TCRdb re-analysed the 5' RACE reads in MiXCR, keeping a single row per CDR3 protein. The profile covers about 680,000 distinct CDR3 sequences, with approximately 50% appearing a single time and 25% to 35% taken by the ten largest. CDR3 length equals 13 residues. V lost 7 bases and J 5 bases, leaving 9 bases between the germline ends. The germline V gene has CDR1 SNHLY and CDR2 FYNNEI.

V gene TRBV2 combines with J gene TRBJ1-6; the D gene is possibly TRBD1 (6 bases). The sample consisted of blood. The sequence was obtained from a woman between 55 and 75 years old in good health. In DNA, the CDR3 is TGTGCCAGCACCCGACAGGATAATTCACCCCTCCACTTT. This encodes CASTRQDNSPLHF.